These 17 T cell receptor beta chains originate from one sample sequenced in a study of cytomegalovirus exposure and HLA in healthy donors. The PCR employed 60 Vbeta primers together with 13 Jbeta primers. Measured with immunoSEQ multiplex PCR; TCRdb has only the in-frame clones, and not every one. The sample comprises some 220,000 clones, 85% of which are singletons, and 0.2% to 0.3% rests with the top ten. The specimen was PBMCs. These receptors came from a girl aged 2-10 years in good health and CMV-seronegative.

CDR3: CASRGLAGGYNEQFF. Written as DNA, the CDR3 is TGCGCCAGCAGGGGACTAGCGGGAGGGTACAATGAGCAGTTCTTC. This chain joins TRBV10-2 and TRBJ2-1; 16 bases map to TRBD2. Germline V lookup: CDR1 WSHSY, CDR2 SAAADI. Trimming at V came to 6 bases and at J to 4 bases, leaving 0 bases not matched to a gene. The CDR3 is 15 residues long.

This clone was seen a handful of times. V usage is TRBV2 and J usage is TRBJ2-7, with D possibly TRBD1 on 5 matching bases. CDR3 length: 12 residues. CDR1 is SNHLY and CDR2 is FYNNEI in the germline V gene. Trimming cost V 4 bases and J 4 bases, with 8 bases left between them. In nucleotides, the CDR3 is TGTGCCAGCAGTGGCAGGGCGTACGAGCAGTACTTC. It specifies CASSGRAYEQYF.

The V call is TRBV5-6, the J call TRBJ1-2; 7 positions match TRBD1. The J segment lost 5 bases and the V segment lost 1 base, leaving 2 bases of the junction unmatched. There are 13 residues in the CDR3. Germline CDR1 reads SGHDT; CDR2 reads YYEEEE. CDR3 nucleotides: TGTGCCAGCAGCTTGCCAGGGGGATATGGCTACACCTTC. Protein: CASSLPGGYGYTF.

On this clone: Its ends do not fully match the called genes, so a read error is possible. CDR3 in amino acids: CSSSFPRVTGSTEAFF. In DNA, the CDR3 is TGTTCCAGCAGCTTCCCCAGGGTCACAGGGTCCACTGAAGCTTTCTTT. The chain combines TRBV7-9 with TRBJ1-1, with a tentative D call TRBD1 (6 bases). The CDR3 sequence is 16 residues long. Germline CDR1 is SEHNR and CDR2 is FQNEAQ (reference sequence).

Only one count was recorded for this clone. V usage is TRBV11-2 and J usage is TRBJ1-6; D ambiguous. Trimming removed 1 base from V and 9 bases from J, with 13 bases in between. CDR3 length: 15 amino acids. Germline CDR1 reads SGHAT; CDR2 reads FQNNGV. The CDR3 reads CASSLANVGGSPLHF. In DNA, the CDR3 is TGTGCCAGCAGCTTAGCAAACGTCGGAGGTTCACCCCTCCACTTT.

The chain uses TRBV5-1 and TRBJ2-7; tentatively, D is TRBD2 (6 bases). The CDR3 totals 15 residues. CDR1 SGHRS and CDR2 YFSETQ come from the germline V gene. Trimming removed 4 bases from V and 0 bases from J, with 14 bases in between. Written as DNA, the CDR3 is TGCGCCAGCAGCCACGGGACTGAGAGCTCCTACGAGCAGTACTTC. Translating it yields CASSHGTESSYEQYF.

This clone has more than one count but fewer than ten. V gene TRBV2 combines with J gene TRBJ1-4; TRBD1 matches at 9 bases. The V segment lost 7 bases and the J segment 7 bases; nucleotides outside the gene matches: 7. The CDR3 is 14 amino acids. Germline CDR1 and CDR2: SNHLY and FYNNEI. The DNA of the CDR3 is TGTGCCAGCATCAAGGGACAGGGAGGTGAAAAACTGTTTTTT. As protein: CASIKGQGGEKLFF. The full variable domain, with the rest looked up from reference TRBV2 and TRBJ1-4, is EPEVTQTPSHQVTQMGQEVILRCVPISNHLYFYWYRQILGQKVEFLVSFYNNEISEKSEIFDDQFSVERPDGSNFTLKIRSTKLEDSAMYFCASIKGQGGEKLFFGSGTQLSVL.

This chain links TRBV6-4 with TRBJ2-2; no definite D call. The ends were cut back, 3 bases at V and 2 bases at J, with 4 bases in the middle. Germline CDR1 and CDR2: MRHNA and SNTAGT. The CDR3 has 13 amino acids. The CDR3 loop is CASSEANTGELFF. The CDR3 DNA reads as TGTGCCAGCAGTGAAGCTAACACCGGGGAGCTGTTTTTT.

Of note for this clone: Other nucleotide sequences from this sample produce the same CDR3. This chain connects TRBV19 to TRBJ2-7; TRBD1 agrees at 9 bases. The CDR3 runs to 14 residues. V dropped 3 bases and J dropped 1; count of bases not matched to a gene: 1. Germline V gene lookup returns CDR1 LNHDA and CDR2 SQIVND (reference sequence). The CDR3 DNA follows: TGTGCCAGTAGTATTGGACAGGGGTCCTACGAGCAGTACTTC. The encoded protein is CASSIGQGSYEQYF.

The chain uses TRBV5-1 and TRBJ2-3; no definite D call. This CDR3 has 13 amino acids. Trimming removed 4 bases at V and 5 bases at J, with 11 bases between. Germline V lookup: CDR1 SGHRS, CDR2 YFSETQ. The chain's CDR3 is CASSPGSRDTQYF. For the CDR3, the DNA is TGCGCCAGCAGCCCCGGGTCCCGAGATACGCAGTATTTT.

The gene calls are TRBV9 and TRBJ2-5; D call uncertain. The CDR3 is made up of 13 amino acids. Germline V gene lookup returns CDR1 SGDLS and CDR2 YYNGEE. The V end lost 4 bases, the J end lost 1 base, and 8 bases lay between the germline ends. In nucleotides, the CDR3 is TGTGCCAGCAGCCCTCTCCCCCAAGAGACCCAGTACTTC. It is translated as CASSPLPQETQYF.

The gene calls are TRBV25-1 and TRBJ2-1, with TRBD2 matching 11 bases. CDR3 length: 15 amino acids. Germline V gene lookup returns CDR1 MGHDK and CDR2 SYGVNS. The trim removed 4 bases at V and 7 bases at J, leaving 6 bases unmatched. In DNA, the CDR3 is TGTGCCAGCAGTGGACTAGCGGGATTTTCGAATGAGCAGTTCTTC. This gives the protein CASSGLAGFSNEQFF.

This chain joins TRBV27 and TRBJ2-7; D is unclear. The CDR3 extends over 12 amino acids. Trimming removed 5 bases from V and 5 bases from J, with 10 bases in between. Germline CDR1 and CDR2: MNHEY and SMNVEV (reference sequence). As DNA, the CDR3 is TGTGCCAGCAGTAGTCATGGGCACGAGCAGTACTTC. As protein: CASSSHGHEQYF.

The chain links TRBV2 to TRBJ1-2, with D unclear. Trimming cost V 7 bases and J 4 bases, with 16 bases left between them. The CDR3 is made up of 14 amino acids. Looked up from germline, CDR1 is SNHLY and CDR2 is FYNNEI. This CDR3 is CASIYEETGYGYTF. As DNA, the CDR3 is TGTGCCAGCATTTATGAAGAGACGGGCTATGGCTACACCTTC.

This chain connects TRBV4-2 to TRBJ2-1, with 9 bases lining up with TRBD2. The V segment lost 1 base and the J segment 8 bases; nucleotides outside the gene matches: 15. Germline V CDR1 and CDR2: LGHNA, YNFKEQ. The CDR3 sequence is 18 residues long. The CDR3 DNA follows: TGTGCCAGCAGCCAAGCTACCATTAGCGGGAGTGCCTCCCATGAGCAGTTCTTC. It translates to CASSQATISGSASHEQFF.

In its sample, this clone was seen a few times. Here the CDR3 omits its conserved ending phenylalanine or tryptophan, so a read error is the likely source. Because the CDR3's place on the DNA is in doubt, the DNA is left out and the CDR3 is given as listed by TCRdb. The chain carries TRBV27 and TRBJ2-7; the listed D gene, TRBD2, was not tested against the DNA. The CDR3 has 9 amino acids, counting both end residues. Per germline, CDR1 MNHEY and CDR2 SMNVEV (reference sequence). Here the CDR3 reads CASSFICSC.

J is TRBJ2-3 and V is TRBV10-3; TRBD2 matches 7 bases. The CDR3 runs 14 residues. J gave up 4 bases and V 0 bases, and 1 base lay outside the gene matches. Germline V gene sequence: CDR1 ENHRY, CDR2 SYGVKD. CDR3 nucleotide sequence: TGTGCCATCAGTGAGTCCGGGAGGTCAGATACGCAGTATTTT. This sequence encodes CAISESGRSDTQYF.